The 20 T cell receptor beta chains below come from one sample, sequenced in a study of CD8+CD57+ T cells in acquired aplastic anemia. Profiles of TCR beta VDJ and CDR3 were generated from a genomic DNA template. TCRdb passed the reads through MiXCR, listing each CDR3 protein once. This repertoire shows about 190,000 distinct CDR3 sequences, roughly half found once; its top ten account for approximately 16%. Sequencing was done on a sample of sorted CD4+, CD8+, or CD8+CD57+ T cells (not recorded which) from PBMCs. These TCRs come from a human donor in good health, serving as a control.

Comments on this clonotype: The junction differs from germline at one of its ends, possibly a read error. This chain joins TRBV10-3 and TRBJ2-3; D is uncertain. Germline V CDR1 and CDR2: ENHRY, SYGVKD. The CDR3 totals 10 residues. The CDR3 DNA reads TGTGCCAGCAGTCCCAGTACGGGGTATTTT. Protein sequence: CASSPSTGYF.

The chain recombines TRBV20-1 with TRBJ2-7; TRBD1 aligns across 7 bases. The CDR3 consists of 14 residues. Germline lookup yields CDR1 DFQATT and CDR2 SNEGSKA (reference sequence). J was trimmed by 4 bases and V by 6 bases; bases with no gene match: 12. The CDR3 nucleotides read TGCAGTGCCTACAGGGGCCCGTGGCGATACGAGCAGTACTTC. Protein product: CSAYRGPWRYEQYF.

V usage is TRBV2 and J usage is TRBJ1-1; TRBD1 might be the D (6 bases). Germline lookup yields CDR1 SNHLY and CDR2 FYNNEI. The CDR3 extends over 14 amino acids. With 9 bases removed from V and 1 base from J, the gap between germline ends came to 15 bases. Written as DNA, the CDR3 is TGTGCCAGTTCACTTCAGGGGCAGAACACTGAAGCTTTCTTT. Protein sequence: CASSLQGQNTEAFF.

J is TRBJ1-1 and V is TRBV5-1, with a weak D call TRBD1 (5 bases). The CDR3 has 16 residues. Germline-derived CDR1 and CDR2 are SGHRS and YFSETQ. The germline V and J ends were trimmed by 1 base and 7 bases, with 20 bases remaining between them. This chain's CDR3 is CASSLLSGGVSNEAFF. Here the CDR3 DNA reads TGCGCCAGCAGCTTGCTTAGCGGGGGGGTTAGCAATGAAGCTTTCTTT.

Worth noting for this clonotype: One base away lies a much larger clone, so this may be a sequencing read error. This chain links TRBV3-1 with TRBJ2-5, with 8 nucleotides matching TRBD2. In germline, CDR1 is LGHDT, CDR2 YNNKEL (reference sequence). This CDR3 contains 14 residues. After removal of 1 base from V and 11 bases from J, the junction contained 9 bases not matched to a gene. The CDR3: CASSQAGLVDEQYF. As DNA, the CDR3 is TGTGCCAGCAGCCAAGCGGGACTAGTCGATGAGCAGTACTTC.

The chain joins TRBV9 to TRBJ1-2; 7 bases line up with TRBD1. Germline V gene sequence: CDR1 SGDLS, CDR2 YYNGEE. J lost 6 bases, V lost 4 bases, and 6 bases had no gene match. The length of the CDR3 is 13 residues. CDR3: CASSLRQGNGYTF. For the CDR3, the DNA is TGTGCCAGCAGCTTAAGACAGGGCAATGGCTACACCTTC.

As for this clonotype: Germline is not matched at one junction end, which may reflect a read error. The chain has TRBV5-1 and TRBJ1-3, with D possibly TRBD1 on 5 matching bases. This CDR3 contains 12 residues. The V gene's germline CDR1 is SGHRS and CDR2 YFSETQ. The CDR3 loop is CASRELSNTIYF. The DNA for the CDR3 is TGTGCCAGCAGGGAGCTTTCGAACACCATATATTTT.

At least ten counts were recorded for this clonotype. The chain links TRBV15 to TRBJ2-1, with 12 bases aligning to TRBD1. The CDR3 runs to 20 residues. Germline loops: CDR1 LNHNV, CDR2 YYDKDF (reference sequence). J gave up 3 bases and V 0 bases, and 12 bases lay outside the gene matches. CDR3 sequence reads: CATSREAPGQGANFYNEQFF. The CDR3 DNA is TGTGCCACCAGCAGAGAGGCTCCGGGACAGGGGGCGAACTTCTACAATGAGCAGTTCTTC.

At least ten counts were recorded for this clonotype. V is TRBV7-2 and J is TRBJ2-2, with D possibly matching TRBD2 (6 bases). Germline V gene lookup returns CDR1 SGHTA and CDR2 FQGNSA. V lost 7 bases and J 2 bases, leaving 14 bases between the germline ends. The CDR3 is 15 amino acids. The CDR3 loop reads CASTQRGSNTGELFF. The DNA for the CDR3 is TGTGCCAGCACCCAACGGGGGAGTAACACCGGGGAGCTGTTTTTT.

The rearrangement uses TRBV10-3 and TRBJ1-2; 8 nucleotides match TRBD1. V was pared by 2 bases and J by 2 bases, with 4 bases of the junction left unmatched. The CDR3 loop spans 15 amino acids. The V gene's germline CDR1 is ENHRY and CDR2 SYGVKD. CDR3 region: CAISEMDRANYGYTF. CDR3 nucleotide sequence: TGTGCCATCAGTGAGATGGACAGGGCGAACTATGGCTACACCTTC.

There are a few counts of this clonotype. The genes are TRBV7-9 and TRBJ1-2; possibly TRBD1 for D (6 bases). This CDR3 has 14 amino acids. V gave up 5 bases and J gave up 2 bases, with 12 bases separating them. The germline CDR1 and CDR2 sequences are SEHNR and FQNEAQ (reference sequence). The CDR3 DNA is TGTGCCAGCAGCCGGACAGAGATGAACTATGGCTACACCTTC. Translation gives CASSRTEMNYGYTF.

The genes are TRBV7-2 and TRBJ2-3; D might be TRBD2 (6 bases). Germline lookup yields CDR1 SGHTA and CDR2 FQGNSA. The CDR3 is 16 amino acids. Trimming took 7 bases from V and 1 from J, leaving 18 bases between them. CDR3 sequence (DNA): TGTGCCAGCACTAACCCCTCTGGCGGGGGCACAGATACGCAGTATTTT. Translating gives CASTNPSGGGTDTQYF.

The rearrangement joins TRBV7-2 to TRBJ1-6; TRBD1 matches at 7 bases. Germline trimming cut 4 bases from V and 5 bases from J; bases unmatched to any gene: 5. Germline assignment: CDR1 SGHTA and CDR2 FQGNSA. CDR3 length: 15 residues. The CDR3 sequence is CASSYRTGHNSPLHF. The CDR3 nucleotides read TGTGCCAGCAGCTACCGGACAGGCCATAATTCACCCCTCCACTTT. The complete variable domain, with remaining parts taken from reference TRBV7-2 and TRBJ1-6, reads GAGVSQSPSNKVTEKGKDVELRCDPISGHTALYWYRQSLGQGLEFLIYFQGNSAPDKSGLPSDRFSAERTGGSVSTLTIQRTQQEDSAVYLCASSYRTGHNSPLHFGNGTRLTVT.

There are many counts of this clonotype. V and J are TRBV7-9 and TRBJ1-5; D is ambiguous. CDR1 and CDR2 (germline): SEHNR, FQNEAQ (reference sequence). The V end was cut by 4 bases, the J end by 7 bases, with 8 bases between. The length of the CDR3 is 12 residues. The CDR3 DNA sequence: TGTGCCAGCAGCTATATGGGGCAGCCCCAGCATTTT. It specifies CASSYMGQPQHF.

The rearrangement links TRBV7-9 to TRBJ1-1; 8 positions match TRBD1. The CDR3 is made up of 16 amino acids. Germline lookup yields CDR1 SEHNR and CDR2 FQNEAQ (reference sequence). V lost 1 base, J lost 1 base, and 5 bases stayed unmatched. Here the CDR3 DNA reads TGTGCCAGCAGCTTAGGGCCGGGACAGGAGAACACTGAAGCTTTCTTT. This codes for CASSLGPGQENTEAFF.

This sequence joins TRBV10-2 and TRBJ2-7; 9 positions agree with TRBD1. There are 15 residues in the CDR3. Germline V CDR1 and CDR2: WSHSY, SAAADI. The J segment lost 4 bases and the V segment lost 7 bases, leaving 11 bases of the junction unmatched. The CDR3 nucleotides are TGCGCCAGCAACGCCGGGACAGGGAGCGTGTACGAGCAGTACTTC. This translates into CASNAGTGSVYEQYF.

This clonotype has just a few counts. The chain carries TRBV10-2 and TRBJ2-1; no firm D call. Germline CDR1 is WSHSY and CDR2 is SAAADI. V lost 2 bases and J lost 4, with 6 bases in between. The CDR3 has 13 amino acids. The CDR3 sequence: CASSEREYNEQFF. The CDR3 DNA is TGCGCCAGCAGTGAGAGAGAATACAATGAGCAGTTCTTC.

The chain carries TRBV20-1 and TRBJ2-7, with 11 positions matching TRBD1. With 6 bases clipped from V and 2 bases from J, the junction kept 9 bases outside the gene matches. Germline assignment: CDR1 DFQATT and CDR2 SNEGSKA (reference sequence). The CDR3 extends over 15 amino acids. CDR3 bases: TGCAGTGCGGGGAAAGGACAGGGGGCCACCTACGAGCAGTACTTC. Residues: CSAGKGQGATYEQYF.

On this clonotype itself: This CDR3 fails to terminate in the conserved phenylalanine or tryptophan, so it likely reflects a read error. It is unclear where the CDR3 begins or ends on the DNA, so no DNA is shown, and the CDR3 is as TCRdb lists it. This rearrangement joins TRBV7-3 to TRBJ1-1; the table's D call, TRBD1, was not checked against the DNA. Germline values: CDR1 SGHTA, CDR2 FQGTGA. The CDR3 is 9 amino acids in total, end residues counted. CDR3 in amino acids: CASSLLTGG.

J is TRBJ2-5 and V is TRBV7-8; TRBD2 aligns across 11 bases. In germline, CDR1 is SGHVS, CDR2 FQNEAQ. With V trimmed by 3 bases and J by 4 bases, 4 bases remained unmatched. The CDR3 length is 15 residues. The CDR3 is CASSFTSGGRETQYF. CDR3 nucleotide sequence: TGTGCCAGCAGCTTTACTAGCGGGGGTAGAGAGACCCAGTACTTC.